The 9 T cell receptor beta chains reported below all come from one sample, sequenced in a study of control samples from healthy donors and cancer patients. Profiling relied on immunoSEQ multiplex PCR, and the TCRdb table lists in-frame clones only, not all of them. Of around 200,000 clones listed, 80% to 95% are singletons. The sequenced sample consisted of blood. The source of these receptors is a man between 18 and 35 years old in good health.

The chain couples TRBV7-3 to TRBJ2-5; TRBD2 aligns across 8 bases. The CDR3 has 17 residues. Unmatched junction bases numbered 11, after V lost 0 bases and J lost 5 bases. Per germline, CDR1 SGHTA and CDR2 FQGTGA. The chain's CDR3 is CASSLTAGATVRETQYF. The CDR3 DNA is TGTGCCAGCAGCTTAACAGCGGGGGCCACCGTTCGGGAGACCCAGTACTTC.

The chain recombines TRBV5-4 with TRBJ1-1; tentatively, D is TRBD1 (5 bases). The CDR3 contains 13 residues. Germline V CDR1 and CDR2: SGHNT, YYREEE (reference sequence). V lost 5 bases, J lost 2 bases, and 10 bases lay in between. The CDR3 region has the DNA TGTGCCAGCAGTCAGGGATTTAACACTGAAGCTTTCTTT. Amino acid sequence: CASSQGFNTEAFF.

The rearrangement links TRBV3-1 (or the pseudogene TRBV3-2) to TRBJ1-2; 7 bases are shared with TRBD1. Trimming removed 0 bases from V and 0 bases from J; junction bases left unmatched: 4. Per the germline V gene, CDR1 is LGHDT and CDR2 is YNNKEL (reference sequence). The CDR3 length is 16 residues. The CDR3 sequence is CASSQDGDSSNYGYTF. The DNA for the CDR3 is TGTGCCAGCAGCCAAGACGGGGACAGCTCTAACTATGGCTACACCTTC.

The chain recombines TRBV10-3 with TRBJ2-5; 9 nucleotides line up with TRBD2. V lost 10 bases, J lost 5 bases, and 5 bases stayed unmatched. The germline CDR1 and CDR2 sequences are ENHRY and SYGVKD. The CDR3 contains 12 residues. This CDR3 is CASAGGSETQYF. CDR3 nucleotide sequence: TGTGCCAGTGCGGGGGGGTCCGAGACCCAGTACTTC.

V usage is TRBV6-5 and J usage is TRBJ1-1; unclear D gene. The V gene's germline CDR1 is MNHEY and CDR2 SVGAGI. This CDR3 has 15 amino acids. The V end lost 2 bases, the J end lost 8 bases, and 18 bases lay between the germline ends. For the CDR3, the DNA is TGTGCCAGCAGTTACAAATTCGCGCAGCCGCAGGAAGCTTTCTTT. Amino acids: CASSYKFAQPQEAFF.

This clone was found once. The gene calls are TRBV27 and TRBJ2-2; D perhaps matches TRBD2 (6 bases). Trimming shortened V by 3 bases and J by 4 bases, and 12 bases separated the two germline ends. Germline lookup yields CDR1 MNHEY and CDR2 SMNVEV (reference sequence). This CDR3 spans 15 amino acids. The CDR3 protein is CASSFAGRGTGELFF. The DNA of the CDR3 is TGTGCCAGCAGTTTTGCGGGACGGGGCACCGGGGAGCTGTTTTTT.

CDR3 sequence: CASSRVRGTWDTGELFF. CDR3 in DNA: TGTGCCAGCAGCCGGGTTCGAGGGACGTGGGACACCGGGGAGCTGTTTTTT. V and J are TRBV13 and TRBJ2-2; either TRBD1 or TRBD2 may fit D (5 bases each). CDR1 is PRHDT and CDR2 is FYEKMQ in the germline V gene (reference sequence). The CDR3 is 17 amino acids. Trimming cost V 5 bases and J 3 bases, with 19 bases left between them.

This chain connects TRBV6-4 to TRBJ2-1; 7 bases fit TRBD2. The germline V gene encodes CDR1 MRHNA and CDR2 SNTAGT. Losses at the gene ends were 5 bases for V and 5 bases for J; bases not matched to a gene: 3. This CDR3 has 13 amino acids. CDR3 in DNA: TGTGCCAGCAGTAGTGGACTAGACAATGAGCAGTTCTTC. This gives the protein CASSSGLDNEQFF.

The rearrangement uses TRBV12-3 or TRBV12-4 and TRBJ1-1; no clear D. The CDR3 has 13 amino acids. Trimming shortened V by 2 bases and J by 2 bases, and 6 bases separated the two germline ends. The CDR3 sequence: CASSLSDNTEAFF. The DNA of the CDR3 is TGTGCCAGCAGTTTATCTGATAACACTGAAGCTTTCTTT.